The clone carrying this T cell receptor (beta chain) was seen only a few times. The record originates from a study of blood T cell repertoires in COVID-19. Background on the study: Samples of COVID-19 (acute and convalescent) were obtained from the United States, Italy and Spain. Sources were T cells, B-cell-depleted T cells, or PBMCs; the material itself was cDNA or gDNA.

Profiled with immunoSEQ multiplex PCR; TCRdb holds only in-frame clones, not every one. Among 90,000 or so clones listed, approximately 89% were seen once. The CDR3 loop spans 18 amino acids. The J segment lost 2 bases and the V segment lost 4 bases, leaving 13 bases of the junction unmatched. CDR1 is MGHRA and CDR2 is YSYEKL in the germline V gene. The V call is TRBV4-1, the J call TRBJ2-5; 10 nucleotides match TRBD2. Specimen: peripheral blood. This clonotype was obtained from a woman older than 75 with active COVID-19. CDR3 sequence: CASSLGLAGVAGQETQYF. CDR3 bases: TGCGCCAGCAGCCTAGGGCTAGCGGGAGTGGCCGGGCAAGAGACCCAGTACTTC.